The source of this T cell receptor (beta chain) is a study of blood T cell repertoires in COVID-19. Background on the study: Nucleic acid was either cDNA or gDNA, and it came from T cells, B-cell-depleted T cells, or PBMCs.

The CDR3 runs 15 residues. V trimming: 6 bases; J trimming: 6 bases; junction bases outside the gene matches: 12. Germline CDR1 is MNHEY and CDR2 is SVGAGI. How the authors handled the data: Amplification with reference gene primers provided the estimates of nucleated cell counts. Generated by immunoSEQ multiplex PCR, the TCRdb table keeps only in-frame clones and is missing some. From that table come the V and J calls and clone size; the DNA was used to work out D and trimming. The sample has over 70,000 clones, more than 80% seen once. The sample consisted of peripheral blood. The V call is TRBV6-5, the J call TRBJ1-2; 8 nucleotides agree with TRBD1. The TCR originated in a man aged 80 or over with acute or convalescent COVID-19. The CDR3 DNA follows: TGTGCCAGCAGACGCGCCCGGACAGGGCGGAATGGCTACACCTTC. As protein: CASRRARTGRNGYTF.